This entry features one T cell receptor beta chain sequence. What it binds is not known. Unmatched junction bases numbered 7, after V lost 0 bases and J lost 9 bases. This CDR3 comprises 15 residues. CDR1 is SGHAT, CDR2 FQNNGV, per germline. PCR amplification relied on 60 Vbeta primers (plus 13 Jbeta primers). The repertoire was sequenced with immunoSEQ multiplex PCR; TCRdb's copy has only in-frame clones and lacks some. This table holds some 140,000 clones, roughly 80% found once. The source of the sample is a study of cytomegalovirus exposure and HLA in healthy donors. Study-wide results and caveats: A later examination showed that TCR association rates differed by HLA locus, with DRB1 most and HLA-C fewest. The study listed 164 cytomegalovirus-associated TCR beta chains.

Sequencing input: PBMCs. The chain uses TRBV11-2 and TRBJ2-4; 8 bases match TRBD2. The sequence derives from a man aged 25 to 45 in good health and CMV-seropositive. Written as DNA, the CDR3 is TGTGCCAGCAGCTTAGAGGGCCGGGGGGGCGGCATTCAGTACTTC. It translates to CASSLEGRGGGIQYF. The full variable domain, with the rest looked up from reference TRBV11-2 and TRBJ2-4, is EAGVAQSPRYKIIEKRQSVAFWCNPISGHATLYWYQQILGQGPKLLIQFQNNGVVDDSQLPKDRFSAERLKGVDSTLKIQPAKLEDSAVYLCASSLEGRGGGIQYFGAGTRLSVL.